Below are 27 T cell receptor beta chains sequenced from a single sample in a study of blood T cell repertoires in COVID-19. The table came from immunoSEQ multiplex PCR; TCRdb's copy has only in-frame clones and leaves some out. The data show about 250,000 clones, with 85% seen just once and roughly 5% held by the top ten. Specimen: peripheral blood. These receptor sequences come from a man between 45 and 60 years old with COVID-19, enrolled during active disease.

This clone was observed once. The chain has TRBV2 and TRBJ1-4; possible D gene TRBD1, 5 bases. CDR3 length equals 16 residues. CDR1 is SNHLY and CDR2 is FYNNEI in the germline V gene. The V and J ends lost 5 bases and 4 bases respectively, with 17 bases between them. The CDR3 DNA reads as TGTGCCAGCAGTCCCGGGACCCTAGCGGTTAATGAAAAACTGTTTTTT. It is translated as CASSPGTLAVNEKLFF.

This clone was found once. The CDR3 DNA follows: TGTGCCAGTTGCAACGGAGGCGGCAATTCACCCCTCCACTTT. Translation: CASCNGGGNSPLHF. This chain links TRBV19 with TRBJ1-6, with no clear D. Germline CDR1 is LNHDA and CDR2 is SQIVND (reference sequence). This CDR3 spans 14 amino acids. V lost 8 bases and J lost 7, with 15 bases in between. The full variable domain, its missing parts supplied by reference TRBV19 and TRBJ1-6, is DGGITQSPKYLFRKEGQNVTLSCEQNLNHDAMYWYRQDPGQGLRLIYYSQIVNDFQKGDIAEGYSVSREKKESFPLTVTSAQKNPTAFYLCASCNGGGNSPLHFGNGTRLTVT.

This rearrangement joins TRBV3-1 (or the pseudogene TRBV3-2) to TRBJ1-4; D is unclear. Trimming took 4 bases from V and 6 from J, leaving 9 bases between them. The CDR3 covers 13 residues. Germline CDR1 is LGHDT and CDR2 is YNNKEL (reference sequence). DNA of the CDR3: TGTGCCAGCAGCCCCGGGTGGTATGAAAAACTGTTTTTT. This codes for CASSPGWYEKLFF.

The chain couples TRBV24-1 to TRBJ2-1; possible D gene TRBD2, 6 bases. The germline gives CDR1 KGHDR, CDR2 SFDVKD. V was shortened by 10 bases and J by 7 bases, with 13 bases between the two germline ends. This CDR3 has 12 amino acids. The CDR3 DNA follows: TGTGCCACGGGCGGGGATTTGAATGAGCAGTTCTTC. Protein product: CATGGDLNEQFF.

In its sample, this clone was seen a few times. V usage is TRBV6-5 and J usage is TRBJ1-2; D gene uncertain. The V end was cut by 8 bases, the J end by 0 bases, with 7 bases between. Looked up from germline, CDR1 is MNHEY and CDR2 is SVGAGI. CDR3 length: 12 residues. The chain's CDR3 is CASAATNYGYTF. The CDR3 DNA is TGTGCCAGCGCAGCGACTAACTATGGCTACACCTTC.

The CDR3 region is CAISQGGNTEAFF. CDR3 in DNA: TGTGCCATCAGCCAGGGGGGTAACACTGAAGCTTTCTTT. The chain combines TRBV10-3 with TRBJ1-1; 7 positions agree with TRBD1. This CDR3 is 13 amino acids long. CDR1 and CDR2 (germline): ENHRY, SYGVKD. The J segment lost 2 bases and the V segment lost 6 bases, leaving 3 bases of the junction unmatched.

The chain is built from TRBV15 and TRBJ1-2; weak D call: TRBD1 (6 bases). Trimming stripped 1 base from V and 4 bases from J, with 10 bases between. Germline values: CDR1 LNHNV, CDR2 YYDKDF (reference sequence). The CDR3 contains 14 residues. The CDR3 protein is CATSRAGQIYGYTF. The CDR3 DNA sequence: TGTGCCACCAGCAGAGCGGGACAAATCTATGGCTACACCTTC.

The rearrangement joins TRBV9 to TRBJ2-2; TRBD2 is a possible D gene (7 bases). In germline, CDR1 is SGDLS, CDR2 YYNGEE. This CDR3 has 14 residues. V lost 4 bases, J lost 7 bases, and 14 bases lay in between. The DNA of the CDR3 is TGTGCCAGCAGCCCAAGTAGGGGGGGCGGGGAGCTGTTTTTT. Protein: CASSPSRGGGELFF.

The J gene is TRBJ2-7, the V gene TRBV6-2 or TRBV6-3, with 12 bases aligning to TRBD2. The CDR3 totals 16 residues. Unmatched junction bases numbered 5, after V lost 2 bases and J lost 3 bases. Looked up from germline, CDR1 is MNHEY and CDR2 is SVGEGT. This CDR3 reads CASSYRASGGVYEQYF. As DNA, the CDR3 is TGTGCCAGCAGTTACCGGGCTAGCGGGGGGGTCTACGAGCAGTACTTC.

This clone turned up a few times. The rearrangement joins TRBV28 to TRBJ1-3, with a weak D call TRBD1 (6 bases). The germline V gene has CDR1 MDHEN and CDR2 SYDVKM. V shed 7 bases and J shed 0 bases, with 13 bases lying between them. CDR3 size: 15 residues. The CDR3 here is CASTSTGFSGNTIYF. Written as DNA, the CDR3 is TGTGCCAGCACTTCAACAGGGTTCTCTGGAAACACCATATATTTT.

The genes are TRBV6-1 and TRBJ1-5; D remains unclear. V was trimmed by 0 bases and J by 3 bases, leaving 6 bases between them. There are 14 residues in the CDR3. Germline-derived CDR1 and CDR2 are MNHNS and SASEGT. CDR3 sequence reads: CASSEAISNQPQHF. DNA for the CDR3: TGTGCCAGCAGTGAAGCTATTTCCAATCAGCCCCAGCATTTT.

This clone came up a few times. This chain joins TRBV3-1 (or the pseudogene TRBV3-2) and TRBJ1-1; no clear D. With 0 bases removed from V and 8 bases from J, the gap between germline ends came to 10 bases. This CDR3 spans 13 amino acids. Germline CDR1 reads LGHDT; CDR2 reads YNNKEL (reference sequence). In nucleotides, the CDR3 is TGTGCCAGCAGCCAAGACTTGGCGGCCGAAGCTTTCTTT. It encodes CASSQDLAAEAFF.

The chain links TRBV19 to TRBJ1-2, with 11 bases aligning to TRBD1. This CDR3 comprises 14 residues. V was pared by 6 bases and J by 7 bases, with 7 bases of the junction left unmatched. The V gene's germline CDR1 is LNHDA and CDR2 SQIVND (reference sequence). CDR3 sequence reads: CASSDTGTGGGYTF. The CDR3 DNA reads as TGTGCCAGTAGCGACACCGGGACAGGGGGTGGCTACACCTTC.

This clone was seen just once. The V gene is TRBV7-9, the J gene TRBJ1-1, with 8 nucleotides matching TRBD1. Germline V lookup: CDR1 SEHNR, CDR2 FQNEAQ (reference sequence). The CDR3 has 12 amino acids. V gave up 8 bases and J gave up 4 bases; unmatched junction bases: 3. CDR3: CASLQGGTEAFF. DNA of the CDR3: TGTGCCAGCTTACAGGGGGGCACTGAAGCTTTCTTT.

The chain links TRBV9 to TRBJ2-1, with 9 bases fitting TRBD1. The junction had 9 bases not matched to a gene; V was cut back by 4 bases and J by 1 base. This CDR3 has 17 residues. Germline values: CDR1 SGDLS, CDR2 YYNGEE. CDR3 sequence (DNA): TGTGCCAGCAGCTCCGGGACAGGGTCAGGGTCCTACAATGAGCAGTTCTTC. Residues: CASSSGTGSGSYNEQFF.

The chain combines TRBV4-1 with TRBJ2-3; no reliable D call. The germline V gene encodes CDR1 MGHRA and CDR2 YSYEKL. Trimming removed 2 bases at V and 6 bases at J, with 18 bases between. This CDR3 has 16 residues. The CDR3 DNA is TGCGCCAGCAGCCAACCGACTCTCTTAACCGGGGATACGCAGTATTTT. This codes for CASSQPTLLTGDTQYF.

The V call is TRBV19, the J call TRBJ2-7, with a tentative D call TRBD2 (5 bases). V gave up 1 base and J gave up 5 bases, with 12 bases separating them. Germline V lookup: CDR1 LNHDA, CDR2 SQIVND (reference sequence). The CDR3 contains 14 residues. The CDR3 DNA reads TGTGCCAGTAGTATAGGGAGGACGGTAGACGAGCAGTACTTC. Protein sequence: CASSIGRTVDEQYF.

The chain joins TRBV5-8 to TRBJ1-1, with no clear D. This CDR3 comprises 12 residues. The V gene's germline CDR1 is SGHTS and CDR2 YDEGEE. The V end lost 0 bases, the J end lost 7 bases, and 7 bases lay between the germline ends. The CDR3 bases are TGTGCCAGCAGCTTGGGGCCGCTTGAAGCTTTCTTT. It yields the protein CASSLGPLEAFF.

This clone has just one count. The J gene is TRBJ1-2, the V gene TRBV5-4, with D possibly matching TRBD1 (6 bases). The V gene's germline CDR1 is SGHNT and CDR2 YYREEE (reference sequence). CDR3 length: 16 amino acids. Trimming cost V 3 bases and J 3 bases, with 18 bases left between them. CDR3 loop: CASSSVPGQSYYGYTF. For the CDR3, the DNA is TGTGCCAGCAGCTCAGTACCGGGACAATCTTACTATGGCTACACCTTC.

This clone was observed a handful of times. The chain couples TRBV7-3 to TRBJ2-1; 13 nucleotides agree with TRBD2. The germline gives CDR1 SGHTA, CDR2 FQGTGA. This CDR3 contains 20 residues. The trim removed 2 bases at V and 0 bases at J, leaving 10 bases unmatched. The CDR3 is CASSLWGLAGTGSSYNEQFF. DNA of the CDR3: TGTGCCAGCAGCTTATGGGGACTAGCGGGGACAGGGAGCTCCTACAATGAGCAGTTCTTC.

This clone was seen more than once but under ten times. The chain's CDR3 is CASSQDGGNTIYF. The CDR3 DNA reads TGTGCCAGCAGCCAAGACGGTGGAAACACCATATATTTT. The V call is TRBV3-1 (or the pseudogene TRBV3-2), the J call TRBJ1-3; D remains ambiguous. Germline V gene data show CDR1 as LGHDT and CDR2 as YNNKEL (reference sequence). This CDR3 is built from 13 residues. V gave up 0 bases and J gave up 3 bases, with 3 bases separating them.

The V call is TRBV3-1 (or the pseudogene TRBV3-2), the J call TRBJ2-3; no clear D. CDR1 is LGHDT and CDR2 is YNNKEL in the germline V gene (reference sequence). The CDR3 has 13 amino acids. V lost 3 bases and J lost 4, with 8 bases in between. DNA for the CDR3: TGTGCCAGCAGCCAGTGGGCTTCAGATACGCAGTATTTT. It codes for CASSQWASDTQYF.

CDR3 loop: CASSPHPRSNEKLFF. The CDR3 DNA is TGCGCCAGCAGCCCCCACCCCCGGTCTAATGAAAAACTGTTTTTT. The rearrangement links TRBV4-3 to TRBJ1-4, with D hard to call. Germline V gene data show CDR1 as LGHNA and CDR2 as YSLEER. The CDR3 is 15 amino acids. Trimming took off 4 bases at V and 3 bases at J, with 12 bases between the two ends.

The gene calls are TRBV27 and TRBJ1-6; D unclear. This CDR3 has 10 amino acids. Looked up from germline, CDR1 is MNHEY and CDR2 is SMNVEV (reference sequence). Trimming took 9 bases from V and 6 from J, leaving 3 bases between them. The DNA of the CDR3 is TGTGCCAGGCGTAATTCACCCCTCCACTTT. Translated, it gives CARRNSPLHF.

The chain combines TRBV7-2 with TRBJ2-7, with 7 bases aligning to TRBD1. V dropped 5 bases and J dropped 3; count of bases not matched to a gene: 13. The CDR3 loop spans 16 amino acids. Germline lookup yields CDR1 SGHTA and CDR2 FQGNSA. CDR3 residues: CASSTRTGAHYYEQYF. DNA for the CDR3: TGTGCCAGCAGCACTCGGACAGGAGCCCACTACTACGAGCAGTACTTC.

The chain employs TRBV2 and TRBJ1-1, with 8 positions matching TRBD1. The germline gives CDR1 SNHLY, CDR2 FYNNEI. V shed 11 bases and J 7 bases; nucleotides not matched to a gene: 12. CDR3 size: 13 residues. In DNA, the CDR3 is TGTGCCCGGTCGGGGACAGGCCTCCTTGAAGCTTTCTTT. Its protein product is CARSGTGLLEAFF.

Of note for this clone: One junction end disagrees with the germline gene, perhaps due to a read error. The chain couples TRBV19 to TRBJ2-2; D is undetermined. CDR1 LNHDA and CDR2 SQIVND come from the germline V gene (reference sequence). This CDR3 is 15 amino acids long. The CDR3 DNA is TGTGCCAGTACAATGCGGTCTCCGAAGACCGGGGAGCTGTTTTTT. It is translated as CASTMRSPKTGELFF.